Listed below are T cell receptor beta chains from one sample, sequenced in a study of shared clonotypes between healthy human individuals. The method was immunoSEQ multiplex PCR; TCRdb's version includes in-frame clones alone and lacks a portion of them. The sample lists about 1.1 million clones; roughly 77% were seen once. The sample comprised memory CD4+ T cells from PBMCs. These receptors came from a man aged 18 to 29 in good health. Some clones in this sample may be carry-over from other donors' samples. Both conserved end residues are part of each CDR3. A D gene is named only where the DNA matches it firmly. Only part of the rows carry a size: once, few, many, or a class if the clone is expanded.

d_call: NA
v_call: TRBV5-4
j_call: TRBJ2-7
clone_size: few
cdr3_nt: TGTGCCAACCATGGGAGCTGCGAGCAGTACTTC
cdr3_aa: CANHGSCEQYF

d_call: TRBD1
v_call: TRBV10-3
j_call: TRBJ2-3
clone_size: NA
cdr3_nt: TGTGCCATCAGTGATGTAGGGACAGGGGGGTTAGATACGCAGTATTTT
cdr3_aa: CAISDVGTGGLDTQYF

d_call: NA
v_call: TRBV5-1
j_call: TRBJ1-3
clone_size: NA
cdr3_nt: TGCGCCAGCAGCATCGGGAGTGCCTCTGGAAACACCATATATTTT
cdr3_aa: CASSIGSASGNTIYF

d_call: NA
v_call: TRBV6-4
j_call: TRBJ1-2
clone_size: NA
cdr3_nt: TGTGCCAGCAGCTCAAAACGAAGCAGGGATAGAGATGGCTACACCTTC
cdr3_aa: CASSSKRSRDRDGYTF

d_call: NA
v_call: TRBV6-7
j_call: TRBJ1-1
clone_size: NA
cdr3_nt: TGTGCCAGCAGTTACGTAAAGGGAAGTAGGGGTGAAGCTTTCTTT
cdr3_aa: CASSYVKGSRGEAFF

d_call: NA
v_call: TRBV12-5
j_call: TRBJ2-7
clone_size: NA
cdr3_nt: TGTGCTAGTGGTTTGAACCAGGGCGAGCAGTACTTC
cdr3_aa: CASGLNQGEQYF

d_call: NA
v_call: TRBV25-1
j_call: TRBJ2-3
clone_size: NA
cdr3_nt: TGTGCCAGCAGTGCGGCATTGCACACAGATACGCAGTATTTT
cdr3_aa: CASSAALHTDTQYF

d_call: TRBD2
v_call: TRBV5-1
j_call: TRBJ2-1
clone_size: NA
cdr3_nt: TGCGCCAGCAGCGGGCTAGCGGGAACCTACAATGAGCAGTTCTTC
cdr3_aa: CASSGLAGTYNEQFF

d_call: NA
v_call: TRBV4-3
j_call: TRBJ1-3
clone_size: once
cdr3_nt: TGCGCCAGCAGTAGACAGGCGAGCTCTGGAAACACCATATATTTT
cdr3_aa: CASSRQASSGNTIYF

d_call: TRBD1
v_call: TRBV28
j_call: TRBJ2-3
clone_size: NA
cdr3_nt: TGTGCCAGCAGTATATTCCGGGACAGGGGAACAGATACGCAGTATTTT
cdr3_aa: CASSIFRDRGTDTQYF

d_call: NA
v_call: TRBV5-4
j_call: TRBJ2-6
clone_size: once
cdr3_nt: TGTGCCAGCAGCTCCGGACAGAGCTCTGGGGCCAACGTCCTGACTTTC
cdr3_aa: CASSSGQSSGANVLTF

d_call: TRBD2
v_call: TRBV28
j_call: TRBJ2-1
clone_size: NA
cdr3_nt: TGTGCCAGCAGTTTGCGGGGGTCCTACAATGAGCAGTTCTTC
cdr3_aa: CASSLRGSYNEQFF

d_call: NA
v_call: TRBV10-1
j_call: TRBJ2-4
clone_size: NA
cdr3_nt: TGCGCCAGCAGTGCGGGGCCCAAAAACATTCAGTACTTC
cdr3_aa: CASSAGPKNIQYF

d_call: NA
v_call: TRBV11-2
j_call: TRBJ2-3
clone_size: NA
cdr3_nt: TGTGCCAGCAGCTTACGCCGGACAACATCAAATACGCAGTATTTT
cdr3_aa: CASSLRRTTSNTQYF

d_call: TRBD1
v_call: TRBV4-1
j_call: TRBJ1-4
clone_size: few
cdr3_nt: TGCGCCAGCAGCCAATGGACAGGGGGTGGAGAAAAACTGTTTTTT
cdr3_aa: CASSQWTGGGEKLFF

d_call: NA
v_call: TRBV7-9
j_call: TRBJ1-2
clone_size: NA
cdr3_nt: TGTGCCAGCAGCTCCCGAGGAATCTATGGCTACACCTTC
cdr3_aa: CASSSRGIYGYTF

d_call: NA
v_call: TRBV10-2
j_call: TRBJ1-2
clone_size: few
cdr3_nt: TGCGCCAGCACTGAACAGGGATATTATGGCTACACCTTC
cdr3_aa: CASTEQGYYGYTF

d_call: NA
v_call: TRBV19
j_call: TRBJ1-4
clone_size: many
cdr3_nt: TGTGCCAGTAGTATACCCGGACTCGGAGCGCAAGCACTGTTTTTT
cdr3_aa: CASSIPGLGAQALFF

d_call: NA
v_call: TRBV16
j_call: TRBJ2-7
clone_size: NA
cdr3_nt: TGTGCCAGCAGCCAAGACACAGGTGTCTACGAGCAGTACTTC
cdr3_aa: CASSQDTGVYEQYF

d_call: NA
v_call: TRBV5-1
j_call: TRBJ2-3
clone_size: NA
cdr3_nt: TGCGCCAGCGCCTTCAGCACAGATACGCAGTATTTT
cdr3_aa: CASAFSTDTQYF

d_call: TRBD2
v_call: TRBV5-1
j_call: TRBJ2-1
clone_size: once
cdr3_nt: TGCGCCAGCAGATTATCAGCGGGAGGGCGGAATGAGCAGTTCTTC
cdr3_aa: CASRLSAGGRNEQFF

d_call: NA
v_call: TRBV10-2
j_call: TRBJ2-5
clone_size: few
cdr3_nt: TGCGCCAGCATCCCGACGGCAGCAACTCGCCTAGAGACCCAGTACTTC
cdr3_aa: CASIPTAATRLETQYF

d_call: TRBD1
v_call: TRBV27
j_call: TRBJ1-2
clone_size: many
cdr3_nt: TGTGCCAGCAGTTTTTATGCCGGACAGGGACTTAACTATGGCTACACCTTC
cdr3_aa: CASSFYAGQGLNYGYTF

d_call: NA
v_call: TRBV7-3
j_call: TRBJ2-3
clone_size: NA
cdr3_nt: TGTGCCAGCAGCTTGTTCCCCGGGGATACGCAGTATTTT
cdr3_aa: CASSLFPGDTQYF

d_call: TRBD1
v_call: TRBV5-1
j_call: TRBJ2-3
clone_size: NA
cdr3_nt: TGCGCCAGCAGCTTGGGACTCTCGACAGGGGGCGACGATACGCAGTATTTT
cdr3_aa: CASSLGLSTGGDDTQYF

d_call: NA
v_call: TRBV5-1
j_call: TRBJ2-1
clone_size: NA
cdr3_nt: TGCGCCAGCAGCGGAGCTAGCAGCTCCTACAATGAGCAGTTCTTC
cdr3_aa: CASSGASSSYNEQFF

d_call: TRBD2
v_call: TRBV6-1
j_call: TRBJ2-7
clone_size: NA
cdr3_nt: TGTGCCAGCAGTGAAGCGCAAGCTCTCGAAAGAGGGACTAATTTCCTCACTAGGTACAAGCAGTACTTC
cdr3_aa: CASSEAQALERGTNFLTRYKQYF

d_call: TRBD2
v_call: TRBV5-6
j_call: TRBJ2-2
clone_size: NA
cdr3_nt: TGTGCCAGCAGCTTGGGCACTAGCGGGTTTACCGGGGAGCTGTTTTTT
cdr3_aa: CASSLGTSGFTGELFF

d_call: NA
v_call: TRBV18
j_call: TRBJ2-3
clone_size: NA
cdr3_nt: TGTGCCAGCCGTAGAGCGGTAGGCACAGATACGCAGTATTTT
cdr3_aa: CASRRAVGTDTQYF

d_call: NA
v_call: TRBV28
j_call: TRBJ1-5
clone_size: once
cdr3_nt: TGTGCCAGCAGTTTTTTGGGGGATCATCAGCCCCAGCATTTT
cdr3_aa: CASSFLGDHQPQHF

d_call: NA
v_call: TRBV7-9
j_call: TRBJ1-1
clone_size: NA
cdr3_nt: TGTGCCAGCAGTTATAAGACGAACACTGAAGCTTTCTTT
cdr3_aa: CASSYKTNTEAFF

d_call: TRBD1
v_call: TRBV27
j_call: TRBJ1-5
clone_size: NA
cdr3_nt: TGTGCCAGCAGTGAAGGGGACAGGGAGAATCAGCCCCAGCATTTT
cdr3_aa: CASSEGDRENQPQHF